This is a list of T cell receptor beta chains from one sample in a study of cytomegalovirus exposure and HLA in healthy donors. Clones were sequenced by immunoSEQ multiplex PCR, and TCRdb holds only the in-frame ones, with some missing. The sample has some 130,000 clones, 75% to 85% seen once. The source material was PBMCs. These receptors were collected from a man aged 45 to 65 in good health and CMV-seronegative. Each CDR3 is given with its conserved first and last residue. A D gene is named only where the DNA matches it firmly. Clone size appears in some rows only: once, few, many, or a class for an expanded clone.

TRBJ2-1,-,TRBV29-1,-,CSVGRAGYNEQFF,TGCAGCGTTGGGAGGGCGGGATACAATGAGCAGTTCTTC
TRBJ1-4,-,TRBV5-1,-,CASSLQGTTNEKLFF,TGCGCCAGCAGCTTGCAGGGAACAACTAATGAAAAACTGTTTTTT
TRBJ2-5,few,TRBV5-4,-,CASSSGDSGYQETQYF,TGTGCCAGCAGCTCGGGGGACAGTGGGTACCAAGAGACCCAGTACTTC
TRBJ1-1,-,TRBV5-1,-,CASSLGWRGNTEAFF,TGCGCCAGCAGCTTGGGATGGAGGGGGAACACTGAAGCTTTCTTT
TRBJ2-7,-,TRBV30,TRBD2,CAWSGGLASEQYF,TGTGCCTGGAGTGGCGGACTAGCCTCCGAGCAGTACTTC
TRBJ1-2,-,TRBV6-1,-,CASSDRGYGYTF,TGTGCCAGCAGTGACAGGGGTTATGGCTACACCTTC
TRBJ1-5,once,TRBV4-1,-,CASSHPEVGGGNNQPQHF,TGCGCCAGCAGCCACCCCGAGGTTGGGGGAGGGAACAATCAGCCCCAGCATTTT
TRBJ2-7,once,TRBV5-4,TRBD1,CASSSDTGTANPYEQYF,TGTGCCAGCAGCTCAGACACCGGGACAGCGAACCCCTACGAGCAGTACTTC
TRBJ2-3,-,TRBV7-2,TRBD2,CASSLELAGAASTDTQYF,TGTGCCAGCAGCTTAGAACTAGCGGGGGCCGCTAGCACAGATACGCAGTATTTT
TRBJ1-4,-,TRBV6-6,-,CASSYGQLATNEKLFF,TGTGCCAGCAGTTACGGGCAGCTTGCAACTAATGAAAAACTGTTTTTT
TRBJ1-5,-,TRBV7-2,-,CASSLERGQPQHF,TGTGCCAGCAGCTTAGAACGGGGTCAGCCCCAGCATTTT
TRBJ2-1,few,TRBV19,TRBD2,CASSPWAGGSYNEQFF,TGTGCCAGTAGTCCGTGGGCGGGGGGCTCCTACAATGAGCAGTTCTTC
TRBJ1-2,-,TRBV5-6,TRBD1,CASSLSRTGVYGYTF,TGTGCCAGCAGCTTGTCCCGGACAGGGGTCTATGGCTACACCTTC
TRBJ2-1,-,TRBV13,-,CASSLWGGAFNEQFF,TGTGCCAGCAGCTTGTGGGGGGGGGCCTTCAATGAGCAGTTCTTC
TRBJ2-7,-,TRBV27,TRBD1,CASSSFNRQGRYEQYF,TGTGCCAGCAGTTCCTTTAACAGACAGGGTCGGTACGAGCAGTACTTC
TRBJ1-1,-,TRBV5-1,-,CASTLGRQAEAFF,TGCGCCAGCACCTTGGGTAGACAGGCTGAAGCTTTCTTT
TRBJ2-7,once,TRBV5-4,TRBD1,CASSLGVRGSYEQYF,TGTGCCAGCAGCTTGGGGGTCAGGGGGTCTTACGAGCAGTACTTC
TRBJ2-5,-,TRBV29-1,-,CSVYGPGIQETQYF,TGCAGCGTTTACGGACCAGGGATCCAAGAGACCCAGTACTTC
TRBJ1-1,-,TRBV9,TRBD1,CASSVSITGGPDPAFF,TGTGCCAGCAGCGTATCCATCACAGGGGGCCCGGATCCAGCTTTCTTT
TRBJ1-6,-,TRBV30,-,CAWSVGSSYNSPLHF,TGTGCCTGGAGTGTGGGGAGCTCCTATAATTCACCCCTCCACTTT
TRBJ2-7,-,TRBV4-2,-,CASSQEHGGYSYEQYF,TGTGCCAGCAGCCAAGAGCACGGCGGGTACTCCTACGAGCAGTACTTC
TRBJ2-7,-,TRBV21-1,-,CASSNVWSSYEQYF,TGTGCCAGCAGCAACGTATGGAGCTCCTACGAGCAGTACTTC
TRBJ2-7,-,TRBV10-3,-,CAISDRGNEQYF,TGTGCCATCAGTGACAGGGGCAACGAGCAGTACTTC
TRBJ2-1,-,TRBV6-5,-,CASSTQNNEQFF,TGTGCCAGCAGTACACAGAACAATGAGCAGTTCTTC
TRBJ1-3,-,TRBV11-2,-,CASSIMGGWAEENTIYF,TGTGCCAGCAGCATAATGGGGGGTTGGGCTGAGGAGAACACCATATATTTT
TRBJ1-5,-,TRBV6-1,-,CASSGKPAGQPQHF,TGTGCCAGCAGTGGGAAACCGGCGGGTCAGCCCCAGCATTTT